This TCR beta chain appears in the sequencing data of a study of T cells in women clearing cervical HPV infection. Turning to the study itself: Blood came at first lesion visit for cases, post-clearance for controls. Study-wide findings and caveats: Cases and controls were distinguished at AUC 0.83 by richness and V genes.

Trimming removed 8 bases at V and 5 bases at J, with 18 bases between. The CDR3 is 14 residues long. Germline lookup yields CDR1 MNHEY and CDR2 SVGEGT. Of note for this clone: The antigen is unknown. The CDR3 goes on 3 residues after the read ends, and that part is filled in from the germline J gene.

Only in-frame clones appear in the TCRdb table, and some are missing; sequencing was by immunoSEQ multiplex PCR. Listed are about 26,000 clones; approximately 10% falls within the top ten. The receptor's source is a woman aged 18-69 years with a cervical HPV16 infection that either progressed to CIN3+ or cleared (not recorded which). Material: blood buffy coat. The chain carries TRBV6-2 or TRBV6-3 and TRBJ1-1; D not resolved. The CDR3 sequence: CASEVAGVRTEAFF. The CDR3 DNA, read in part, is TGTGCCAGCGAAGTGGCCGGGGTTCGGACTGAA.